The sequence of this T cell receptor (beta chain) was determined in a study of blood T cells in healthy people across ages (dated by TCRdb to about 2015). In terms of the full investigation: In model experiments, roughly one uniquely barcoded TCR beta cDNA molecule per two T cells was captured by template switching. The study measured age-related changes in TCR beta repertoire diversity using deep sequencing normalized with unique cDNA molecular identifiers. The donors were split into four age groups: young (average 16 years), middle-aged (around 37), aged (over 55) and long-lived (approximately 80). Donors of different ages were randomly distributed across sequencing lanes to avoid experimental bias. The study analyzed two additional independent replicas of 1 million unique cDNA reads from the same blood draw for two donors, one aged 18 to 29 and one aged 80 or older.

As for this clonotype: It lacks a known antigen. No clone much larger than this one lies a single base away; base qualities are absent.

The germline V gene provides CDR1 ENHRY and CDR2 SYGVKD. Spanning cysteine to phenylalanine, the CDR3 consists of 17 amino acids. Only the CDR3 portion is preserved as DNA: 51 bases, with reading frame beginning at the first base. At the junction V is shortened by 0 bases and J by 0 bases, with 12 bases in between. What the research found in general, with its limitations: Conclusive comparison of naive and antigen-experienced compartments was prevented by the profiling of bulk unsorted PBMCs. Estimates of total diversity based on one million sequenced T cells were regarded as lower bounds and as underestimates. There was a strong correlation between observed TCR beta diversity and the percentage of naive T cells measured by flow cytometry. Because the CMV infection status of the donors was unknown, age-related changes in expanded clonotypes may potentially have been confounded. As age increased, observed TCR beta diversity per million T cells dropped in a roughly linear way, and a significant reduction was already evident by age roughly 40. Compared with the aged group, more naive CD4+ T cells, fewer expanded clones and increased TCR diversity were shown by the long-lived group, suggesting age selection.

Systemically healthy Caucasian individuals from Russia, 35 to 50 in total and aged roughly 6 to 95 years, were included as donors. Around 10 milliliters of peripheral blood were collected from each donor into EDTA-treated Vacutainer tubes. Ficoll-Paque density-gradient centrifugation was used to isolate PBMCs, with at least 6.5 million per sample. Total RNA was extracted from PBMCs with Trizol reagent, with at least 5 micrograms obtained per sample. The percentages of naive CD45RAhigh/CD27high T cells were determined by flow cytometry on a PBMC aliquot from every donor. Library prep was done by 5' RACE. Reads for this sample came from an Illumina HiSeq 2500. The second PCR ran for about 7 to 11 cycles and used a J-beta primer mix along with a sample-barcoded 5' primer. Each TCR beta cDNA molecule received a unique molecular identifier from a template-switch 5' adaptor carrying 12 random nucleotides. At least 2.5 million CDR3-containing paired-end reads were obtained from each sample. All of the RNA was converted into first-strand cDNA using the Mint cDNA synthesis kit, with a TRBC-specific oligonucleotide serving as the primer. Following uracil-DNA glycosylase treatment, a first 18-cycle PCR with universal primers M1SS and BC2_uni_R was performed on all cDNA. On the authors' methods: For normalization, 1 million high-quality reads were randomly selected from each sample, with every read carrying a distinct molecular identifier. Instead of being binned into consensus sequences, reads with shared molecular identifiers were discarded. MiTCR, set to a Q25 quality threshold and the strictest error-elimination algorithm, was used for CDR3 identification, clonotype clustering and error correction. A nonparametric unseen species model with Euler transformation was used to estimate a lower bound on total TCR beta diversity. TCRdb reanalyzed the raw reads on its own, using fastp at Q25 for trimming and MiXCR for clone calling, and kept in-frame beta chains. Here each entry gathers all rows of one CDR3 protein and keeps the most common genes and DNA. The V and J calls follow TCRdb's processing rather than the paper's. The sample table lists around 1.5 million distinct CDR3 sequences, 40% to 50% of them with a count of one. The ten biggest clones cover 7.9% of the sample.

Sequenced input: blood. The chain was built from TRBV10-3 and TRBJ2-1; perhaps TRBD1 is the D gene, with 6 bases matching. The clonotype originates from a woman aged 18-29 years in good health. At the DNA level, the sequence is TGTGCCATCAGTGAGTCGGGGGCCTTAAGCTCCTACAATGAGCAGTTCTTC. This translates into CAISESGALSSYNEQFF.